The 14 T cell receptor beta chains in this list originate from one sample, sequenced in a study of T cell repertoires in cytomegalovirus infection (dated by TCRdb to between 2019 and 2020). The meaning of the sample's treatment or condition label: in vitro stimulation with specific CMV peptide epitopes to enrich CMV-specific T cells. The sequencer listed for this sample is Illumina HiSeq 1500. TCRdb trimmed public reads at Q25 via fastp, called clones via MiXCR and kept in-frame beta chains. All rows with the same CDR3 protein become a single entry with the most common DNA and genes. Present in this sample are more than 300,000 distinct CDR3 sequences, roughly a third of which were seen just once. The top ten constitute approximately 15% of the sample. No antigen has been identified for these receptors. The sample here was cultured PBMCs, taken from culture after CMV antigen stimulation. The source is a human donor in good health (CMV status not recorded). Some clones in this sample may be carry-over from other donors' samples.

Many counts were recorded for this clonotype. The V gene is TRBV6-2 or TRBV6-3, the J gene TRBJ1-6; tentatively, D is TRBD1 (6 bases). V shed 4 bases and J shed 6 bases, with 34 bases lying between them. Germline V gene data show CDR1 as MNHEY and CDR2 as SVGEGT. The CDR3 length is 22 residues. The CDR3 region is CASSFDARGGPTGIGSNSPLHF. The DNA of the CDR3 is TGTGCCAGCAGTTTCGACGCGAGAGGTGGGCCGACAGGAATCGGTAGTAATTCACCCCTCCACTTT.

The chain joins TRBV6-6 to TRBJ1-1; D is perhaps TRBD1 (6 bases). Germline V CDR1 and CDR2: MNHNY, SVGAGI (reference sequence). Trimming took off 10 bases at V and 0 bases at J, with 12 bases between the two ends. The CDR3 covers 13 residues. The CDR3 DNA reads TGTGCCACAGCACAGGGCATGAACACTGAAGCTTTCTTT. Translating it yields CATAQGMNTEAFF.

The V call is TRBV19, the J call TRBJ2-5, with 8 bases identical to TRBD2. From germline, CDR1 is LNHDA and CDR2 SQIVND (reference sequence). The CDR3 has 17 amino acids. The J segment lost 0 bases and the V segment lost 4 bases, leaving 10 bases of the junction unmatched. DNA of the CDR3: TGTGCCAGTAGTAGTCCCCTAGCGGGCTCGTACCAAGAGACCCAGTACTTC. Translated, it gives CASSSPLAGSYQETQYF. Complete variable domain (other parts from reference TRBV19 and TRBJ2-5): DGGITQSPKYLFRKEGQNVTLSCEQNLNHDAMYWYRQDPGQGLRLIYYSQIVNDFQKGDIAEGYSVSREKKESFPLTVTSAQKNPTAFYLCASSSPLAGSYQETQYFGPGTRLLVL.

This sequence joins TRBV12-3 or TRBV12-4 and TRBJ2-2; 10 nucleotides agree with TRBD2. V shed 1 base, J shed 1 base, and the junction held 6 bases outside the gene matches. The CDR3 is 18 residues long. CDR3 loop: CASSLGLAGVKNTGELFF. The CDR3 nucleotides read TGTGCCAGCAGTTTAGGCCTAGCGGGAGTCAAGAACACCGGGGAGCTGTTTTTT.

This chain joins TRBV7-2 and TRBJ2-1, with D possibly being TRBD2 (5 bases). Germline CDR1 is SGHTA and CDR2 is FQGNSA. Trimming stripped 3 bases from V and 0 bases from J, with 9 bases between. The CDR3 is 15 residues long. The DNA of the CDR3 is TGTGCCAGCAGCTTTGTGACTAACTCCTACAATGAGCAGTTCTTC. Translated, it gives CASSFVTNSYNEQFF.

There are a few counts of this clonotype. CDR3 DNA: TGTGCCAGCAGTTTATATGGACTAGCGGGCTCCTACGAGCAGTACTTC. Encoded protein: CASSLYGLAGSYEQYF. This sequence joins TRBV28 and TRBJ2-7, with 11 bases that match TRBD2. The length of the CDR3 is 16 residues. V trimming: 1 base; J trimming: 0 bases; junction bases outside the gene matches: 2. The germline V gene has CDR1 MDHEN and CDR2 SYDVKM.

The J gene is TRBJ2-1, the V gene TRBV6-6, with 13 positions matching TRBD2. Trimming took 8 bases from V and 9 from J; bases not matched to a gene: 10. CDR3 length: 15 amino acids. Germline-derived CDR1 and CDR2 are MNHNY and SVGAGI (reference sequence). In DNA form, the CDR3 reads TGTGCCAGCTACGCCGGGACTAGCGGGACACTTGAGCAGTTCTTC. Translation: CASYAGTSGTLEQFF.

There are a few counts of this clonotype. The rearrangement links TRBV6-2 or TRBV6-3 to TRBJ2-1; 8 bases map to TRBD2. Germline trimming cut 0 bases from V and 4 bases from J; bases unmatched to any gene: 5. From germline, CDR1 is MNHEY and CDR2 SVGEGT. The CDR3 contains 16 residues. In nucleotides, the CDR3 is TGTGCCAGCAGTTACTCGCCGGGAGGGCCGTACAATGAGCAGTTCTTC. It translates to CASSYSPGGPYNEQFF.

This clonotype was seen many times. The chain couples TRBV12-3 or TRBV12-4 to TRBJ1-1; perhaps TRBD1 as D (6 bases). Trimming pared 8 bases from V and 0 bases from J, leaving 10 bases between. CDR3 length: 13 amino acids. As DNA, the CDR3 is TGTGCCAGCGGGGGCCCGATGAACACTGAAGCTTTCTTT. This gives the protein CASGGPMNTEAFF.

V gene TRBV4-1 combines with J gene TRBJ2-7; 9 bases map to TRBD1. Trimming at V came to 3 bases and at J to 4 bases, leaving 4 bases not matched to a gene. Germline V CDR1 and CDR2: MGHRA, YSYEKL. This CDR3 contains 14 residues. As DNA, the CDR3 is TGCGCCAGCAGCCATCCGGGACAGGGTTACGAGCAGTACTTC. It encodes CASSHPGQGYEQYF.

This rearrangement joins TRBV7-2 to TRBJ2-7; the D call may be TRBD1 or TRBD2 (5 bases each). This CDR3 spans 15 amino acids. Looked up from germline, CDR1 is SGHTA and CDR2 is FQGNSA. Trimming took 1 base from V and 7 from J, leaving 17 bases between them. This CDR3 reads CASSLEPGTLMEQYF. CDR3 in DNA: TGTGCCAGCAGCTTAGAACCCGGGACCCTGATGGAGCAGTACTTC.

The V call is TRBV27, the J call TRBJ2-1; TRBD2 aligns across 7 bases. Germline assignment: CDR1 MNHEY and CDR2 SMNVEV (reference sequence). V gave up 5 bases and J gave up 6 bases; unmatched junction bases: 7. The CDR3 length is 14 residues. The chain's CDR3 is CASSPSSGGNEQFF. Here the CDR3 DNA reads TGTGCCAGCAGTCCCTCTTCGGGGGGCAATGAGCAGTTCTTC.

The J gene is TRBJ1-1, the V gene TRBV20-1; unclear D gene. This CDR3 is built from 14 residues. Trimming pared 0 bases from V and 1 base from J, leaving 9 bases between. Germline V gene data show CDR1 as DFQATT and CDR2 as SNEGSKA (reference sequence). The CDR3 DNA follows: TGCAGTGCTAGAGATTTAGGGTGGAACACTGAAGCTTTCTTT. Its translation: CSARDLGWNTEAFF.

In DNA, the CDR3 is TGTGCCAGCAGCCCGATCCCGGAGGCTGAGCAGTTCTTC. It specifies CASSPIPEAEQFF. The chain joins TRBV7-3 to TRBJ2-1, with D perhaps TRBD2 (5 bases). Germline V gene sequence: CDR1 SGHTA, CDR2 FQGTGA. This CDR3 has 13 amino acids. Trimming removed 5 bases at V and 9 bases at J, with 14 bases between.